Reported below is one TCR beta chain. This clonotype appeared a few times. Its cognate antigen has yet to be identified. Base qualities are missing; no much larger clone stands one base away. Systemically healthy Caucasian individuals from Russia, 35 to 40 in total and aged about 6 to 90 years, were included as donors. Each donor gave around 9.8 milliliters of peripheral blood, collected into EDTA-treated Vacutainer tubes. Ficoll-Paque density-gradient centrifugation was used to isolate PBMCs, with at least 6.5 million per sample. Total RNA was extracted from PBMCs with Trizol reagent, with at least 6 micrograms obtained per sample. For every donor, an aliquot of PBMCs went through flow cytometry to measure the percentages of naive CD45RAhigh/CD27high T cells. This sample was included in a study of blood T cells in healthy people across ages (dated by TCRdb to between 2015 and 2017). Describing the broader study: In model experiments, template switching captured about one uniquely barcoded TCR beta cDNA molecule for every two T cells. Donors were grouped into four age groups: young (average roughly 17 years), middle-aged (roughly 40), aged (about 60) and long-lived (over 80). Donors of different ages were randomly distributed across sequencing lanes to avoid experimental bias. Using deep sequencing normalized with unique cDNA molecular identifiers, the study measured how TCR beta repertoire diversity changes with age. Using the same blood draw, the study looked at two additional independent replicas of 1 million unique cDNA reads for two donors, one aged 18 to 30 and the other aged 80 or older.

Study-level results and caveats: Compared with the aged group, more naive CD4+ T cells, fewer expanded clones and increased TCR diversity were shown by the long-lived group, suggesting age selection. Observed TCR beta diversity per million T cells fell roughly linearly with age, and a significant reduction was already apparent by age around 36. Total diversity estimates from one million sequenced T cells were considered lower bounds and underestimates. Because profiling used bulk unsorted PBMCs, naive and antigen-experienced compartments could not be compared conclusively. Because donor CMV infection status was unknown, age-related changes in expanded clonotypes were potentially confounded. Observed TCR beta diversity correlated strongly with the percentage of naive T cells measured by flow cytometry.

The library was obtained by 5' RACE. Instrument on record: Illumina HiSeq 2500. A second roughly 6 to 11 cycle PCR used a sample-barcoded 5' primer and a J-beta primer mix. A template-switch 5' adaptor carrying 12 random nucleotides introduced a unique molecular identifier onto each TCR beta cDNA molecule. At least 2.5 million CDR3-containing paired-end reads were obtained from each sample. The Mint cDNA synthesis kit, primed by a TRBC-specific oligonucleotide, was used to synthesize first-strand cDNA from all RNA. Following uracil-DNA glycosylase treatment, a first 18-cycle PCR with universal primers M1SS and BC2_uni_R was performed on all cDNA. Regarding the original processing steps: Each sample was normalized by randomly selecting 1 million high-quality reads, each carrying a distinct molecular identifier. Reads with shared molecular identifiers were discarded instead of being binned into consensus sequences. CDR3 identification, clonotype clustering and error correction used MiTCR with a Q25 quality threshold and the strictest error-elimination algorithm. A nonparametric unseen species model with Euler transformation was used to estimate lower-bound total TCR beta diversity. TCRdb trimmed the raw reads at Q25, called clones with MiXCR and kept productive beta chains. All rows with the same CDR3 protein become a single entry with the most common DNA and genes. These V and J calls are TCRdb output, not the study's own analysis. The sample data list about 620,000 distinct CDR3 sequences, and under 65% of these were observed just once. The ten largest clonotypes hold roughly 12% of the sample.

For CDR1 and CDR2, the germline V gene (reference sequence) lists SGHNT and YYREEE. The CDR3 goes from the cysteine to the phenylalanine over 17 residues. Kept here is only the CDR3 DNA, which spans 51 bases and is read in frame from base 1. Clipping removes 3 bases from V and 1 base from J, with 3 as the unmatched junction base count. Recombination joined TRBV5-4 with TRBJ2-2, and TRBD2 aligns with 13 junction nucleotides. The clonotype was recovered from a woman of 80 years or more in good health. The sample was blood. The bases read TGTGCCAGCAGCTACGGACTAGCGGGAGTGAACACCGGGGAGCTGTTTTTT. Its protein is CASSYGLAGVNTGELFF.